This T cell receptor (beta chain) is from a study of blood T cell repertoires in COVID-19. At the level of the study: Spain, Italy and the United States supplied samples that represented acute and convalescent COVID-19. T cells, B-cell-depleted T cells, or PBMCs supplied cDNA or gDNA.

Under the authors' procedure: By means of reference gene primer amplification, nucleated cell counts were estimated. TCRdb's copy holds only in-frame clones and misses some; the assay was immunoSEQ multiplex PCR. For V, J and clone size, that table is used; D and trimming come from the DNA. Found here are 13,000 or so clones, approximately 90% of them singletons; the top ten hold 14%. This sequence originates from a human donor in a cohort sampled during active COVID-19. What was sequenced was peripheral blood.

CDR3 DNA sequence: TGCGCCAGCCATCTGGGAGGGACCGCAACTAATGAAAAACTGTTTTTT. Residues: CASHLGGTATNEKLFF. J is TRBJ1-4 and V is TRBV5-1; tentative D call: TRBD1 (5 bases). The germline gives CDR1 SGHRS, CDR2 YFSETQ. V gave up 7 bases and J gave up 0 bases, with 16 bases separating them. The CDR3 loop spans 16 amino acids.